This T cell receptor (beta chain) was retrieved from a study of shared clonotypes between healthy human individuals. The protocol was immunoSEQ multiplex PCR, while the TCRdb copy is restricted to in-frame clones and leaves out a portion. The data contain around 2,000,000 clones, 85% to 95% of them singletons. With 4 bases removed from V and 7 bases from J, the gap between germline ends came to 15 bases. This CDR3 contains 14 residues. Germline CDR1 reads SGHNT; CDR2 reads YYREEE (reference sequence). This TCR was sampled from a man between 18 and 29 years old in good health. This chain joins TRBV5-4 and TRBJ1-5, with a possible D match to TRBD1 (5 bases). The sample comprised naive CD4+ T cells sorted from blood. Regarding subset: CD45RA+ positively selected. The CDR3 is CASSLQGQEQPQHF. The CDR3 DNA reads TGTGCCAGCAGCCTGCAGGGCCAAGAGCAGCCCCAGCATTTT.